This T cell receptor (beta chain) is from a study of blood T cell repertoires in COVID-19. Study-wide context: Donors in the United States, Italy and Spain gave samples during acute or convalescent COVID-19. Sample material is recorded as cDNA or gDNA derived from T cells, B-cell-depleted T cells, or PBMCs.

Assay used: immunoSEQ multiplex PCR; TCRdb lists only in-frame clones, some missing. The sample includes under 250,000 clones, approximately 84% seen only once; the top ten take under 3.5%. The CDR3 runs 13 residues. Trimming shortened V by 2 bases and J by 0 bases, and 3 bases separated the two germline ends. Germline loops: CDR1 KGHSH, CDR2 LQKENI. Points on this clone: The sample contains more than one DNA sequence encoding this CDR3.

The source of this sequence is a middle-aged man who had recovered from COVID-19. The gene calls are TRBV18 and TRBJ2-3; D remains ambiguous. Sequenced input: peripheral blood. CDR3 sequence reads: CASSPGSTDTQYF. Here the CDR3 DNA reads TGTGCCAGCTCACCAGGCAGCACAGATACGCAGTATTTT.